This TCR beta chain was obtained from a study of cytomegalovirus exposure and HLA in healthy donors (dated by TCRdb to about 2017). Context from the whole study: The 666 repertoires of the first cohort and the 120 validation repertoires were produced on the same platform, according to a later analysis. The study aimed to test whether cataloging public T cell receptors could reveal signatures of past pathogen exposure. Besides the first cohort of more than 650 subjects, a separate validation cohort made up of about 120 different subjects was used. To predict cytomegalovirus infection status, the study combined high-throughput TCR immunosequencing, statistical association of individual TCRs with disease status, and machine learning.

General study outcomes and caveats: A few of the identified cytomegalovirus-associated TCR beta chains were confirmed in vitro to be specific for cytomegalovirus antigens. Subsequent analysis determined that TCRs grouped into clusters in the first cohort also showed a tendency toward co-occurrence across the 120 validation repertoires, and 94% of cluster scores exceeded 0. It was suggested by the authors that the approach could potentially be generalized to other disease states and immunological phenotypes. The study listed approximately 150 TCR beta chains as associated with cytomegalovirus. The classifier was reported to diagnose cytomegalovirus status with high specificity and sensitivity in both the original and validation cohorts. Most TCR sequences were seen in very few donors, while some public TCRs were found in many individuals. A later analysis had no HLA typing for the validation cohort, so co-occurrence there was scored across all 130 or so repertoires.

Spanning cysteine to phenylalanine, the CDR3 consists of 13 amino acids. Of all the DNA, just the CDR3 is kept, 39 bases in frame from base 1. The germline V gene sets CDR1 to SGHRS and CDR2 to YFSETQ. The V end loses 5 bases and the J end loses 4 bases, and a stretch of 12 bases separates them. Library preparation employed the immunoSEQ multiplex PCR assay. In the source study's methods: To diagnose cytomegalovirus status from the catalog of TCR beta chain sequences, a statistical classification framework was built. The source is immuneACCESS, and TCRdb retained only in-frame sequences with V and J called. Part of the clones is not carried over; for the studies checked, unresolved V genes explain less than half of this, and the remainder is unexplained. Clone size and the V and J calls come from that table; the DNA yielded D and trimming. The sample table records some 240,000 clones; approximately 84% of these occur just once. Jointly, the top ten make up less than 1.5% of the sample.

The donors belonged to the validation cohort of about 120 subjects, which was separate from the roughly 700-subject first cohort. This clone was seen just once. What antigen it recognizes has not been identified. Base-call qualities are not available, and no considerably larger clone is one nucleotide away. The V gene is TRBV5-1 and the J gene is TRBJ2-5, with the D segment identity uncertain. The receptor's source is a woman aged 30 to 39 in good health and CMV-seropositive. The sequenced sample was PBMCs. Here the CDR3 is given as CASSFLPSETQYF. At the DNA level, the sequence is TGCGCCAGCAGTTTTCTCCCTTCAGAGACCCAGTACTTC.